This T cell receptor beta chain emerged from a study of cytomegalovirus exposure and HLA in healthy donors. Overall study findings and caveats: There were around 160 TCR beta chains listed as cytomegalovirus-associated.

Use of 60 Vbeta and 13 Jbeta primers characterized the PCR. Clones were sequenced by immunoSEQ multiplex PCR, and TCRdb holds only the in-frame ones, with some missing. The profile shows roughly 180,000 clones, around 80% of them singletons. The length of the CDR3 is 12 residues. Trimming took 1 base from V and 10 from J, leaving 9 bases between them. CDR1 and CDR2 (germline): SEHNR, FQNEAQ (reference sequence). This clone was counted between two and nine times. Antigen unknown. This clonotype was sampled from a woman between 18 and 30 years old in good health and CMV-seronegative. Sequenced: PBMCs. The V call is TRBV7-9, the J call TRBJ2-3; the D gene is possibly TRBD2 (6 bases). The CDR3 loop is CASSLERAAQYF. The CDR3 nucleotides are TGTGCCAGCAGCTTAGAGCGGGCTGCGCAGTATTTT.